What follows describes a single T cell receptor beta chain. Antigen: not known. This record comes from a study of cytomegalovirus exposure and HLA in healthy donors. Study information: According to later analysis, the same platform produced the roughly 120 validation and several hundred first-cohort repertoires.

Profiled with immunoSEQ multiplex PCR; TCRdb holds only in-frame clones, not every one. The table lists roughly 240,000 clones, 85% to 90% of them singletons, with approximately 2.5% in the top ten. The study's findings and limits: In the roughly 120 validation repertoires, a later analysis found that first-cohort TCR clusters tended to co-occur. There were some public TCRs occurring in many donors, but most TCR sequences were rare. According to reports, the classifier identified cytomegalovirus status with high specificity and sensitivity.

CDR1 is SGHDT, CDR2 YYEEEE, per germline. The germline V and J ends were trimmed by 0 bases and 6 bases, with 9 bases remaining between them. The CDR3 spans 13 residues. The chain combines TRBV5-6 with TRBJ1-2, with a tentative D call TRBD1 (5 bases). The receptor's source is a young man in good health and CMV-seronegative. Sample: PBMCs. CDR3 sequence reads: CASSLGQLHGYTF. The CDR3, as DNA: TGTGCCAGCAGCTTGGGACAGTTACATGGCTACACCTTC.